This is a list of T cell receptor beta chains from one sample in a study of blood T cell repertoires in COVID-19. Sequencing used immunoSEQ multiplex PCR; TCRdb keeps in-frame clones, though not all of them. The sample consists of 200,000 to 250,000 clones, almost 85% of them appearing once. The material sequenced was peripheral blood. These TCRs come from a man aged 50 to 60 with acute or convalescent COVID-19. Both conserved end residues are trimmed from each CDR3.

TRBV19,ASSDRAGGLEAF
TRBV2,ASTTAGGADTQY
TRBV27,ASSLRDRGAGYT
TRBV6-5,ASSIVQGGGYGYT
TRBV27,ASRTYRGLQETQY
TRBV7-8,ASSRTLNTEAF
TRBV6-1,ASSEALNGGDTQY
TRBV7-2,ASSRPRVREGYT
TRBV12-3/TRBV12-4,ASSRQNYGYT
TRBV10-2,ASSKRQGADTQY
TRBV2,ASSALGASSYNEQF
TRBV5-5,ASSLDTLFLSGNTIY
TRBV24-1,ATSDGTSSGTQY
TRBV12-5,ASGMSPETQY
TRBV5-1,ASSPTTGGNEKLF
TRBV9,ASSGSGSYTEAF
TRBV6-5,ASSWDRHRSGNTIY
TRBV5-1,ASSPAGGGVEQY
TRBV7-6,ASSLSGSSYNEQF
TRBV2,ASSELTGMNTEAF
TRBV19,ASRGRDSIYGYT
TRBV10-2,ASSERGTAGVYGYT
TRBV6-5,ASSTSRVPPLH
TRBV23-1,ASSQTTGTELF
TRBV19,ASRPGRGSYEQY
TRBV18,ASSPLTSGADTQY
TRBV10-3,ATRIVAGELF
TRBV28,ASRTGEARYEAF
TRBV18,ASSPETGVYNEQF
TRBV11-3,ASSGQALAKNIQY
TRBV19,ATQTLRGPTGELF
TRBV19,ASSMGQHTGELF
TRBV19,ASSMDRNTEAF
TRBV19,ASSWRYEQY
TRBV6-5,ASIREASYNEQF
TRBV6-6,ASSFDLRQVLYYT
TRBV4-1,ASSQDPGLAGVFGEQF
TRBV10-1,ASIRGGPGELF